There are many counts of the clone carrying this T cell receptor (beta chain). CDR1 and CDR2 from the germline V gene are SNHLY and FYNNEI. The ends were cut back, 2 bases at V and 2 bases at J, with 10 bases in the middle. This CDR3 is 15 amino acids long. The library was built from about 400 ng RNA with molecular barcoded adaptors for alpha/delta and beta/gamma chains. TCRdb recomputed calls from the reads with MiXCR, one row per CDR3 protein. The table records around 29,000 distinct CDR3 sequences, 13% to 15% of them present only once. These data originate in a study of read filtering for tumor transcriptome and immune sequencing. Looking at the study overall: After DNase treatment, RNA was made into whole-transcriptome libraries.

Sequenced sample: a population of CD138-negative cells sorted from bone marrow. This chain connects TRBV2 to TRBJ1-5; perhaps TRBD1 as D (6 bases). This receptor was taken from a donor aged 40 or older with multiple myeloma. Written as DNA, the CDR3 is TGTGCCAGCAGTGAAATCGGGGGCGGCAATCAGCCCCAGCATTTT. Residues: CASSEIGGGNQPQHF.